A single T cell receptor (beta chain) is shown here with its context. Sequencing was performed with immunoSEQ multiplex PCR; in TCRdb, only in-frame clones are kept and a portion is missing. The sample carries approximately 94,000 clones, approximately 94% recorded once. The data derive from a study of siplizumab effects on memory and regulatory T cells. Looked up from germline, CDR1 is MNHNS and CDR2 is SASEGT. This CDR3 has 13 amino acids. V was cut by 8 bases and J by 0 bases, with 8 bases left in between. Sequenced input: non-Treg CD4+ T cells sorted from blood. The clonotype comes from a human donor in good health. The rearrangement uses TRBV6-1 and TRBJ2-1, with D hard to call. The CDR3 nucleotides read TGTGCCAGCTTATATCTCTCCTACAATGAGCAGTTCTTC. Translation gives CASLYLSYNEQFF.